This TCR beta chain was sequenced in a study of cytomegalovirus exposure and HLA in healthy donors. Study details: In terms of ancestry, the Caucasian-associated cluster contained around four fifths of the 398 genotyped donors.

Concerning this clone itself: The antigen is unknown.

Study outcomes and limitations: According to a later analysis, most TCR beta chains associated with CMV appeared HLA-restricted. A later analysis showed HLA-associated TCR beta chains outstripping equally common others in clonal expansion.

The PCR used 60 Vbeta and 13 Jbeta primers. Assay used: immunoSEQ multiplex PCR; TCRdb lists only in-frame clones, some missing. This sample yields about 160,000 clones, of which approximately 78% are seen a single time; around 9.1% belongs to the top ten. In germline, CDR1 is MNHEY, CDR2 SVGAGI. The CDR3 extends over 15 amino acids. With V trimmed by 4 bases and J by 11 bases, 10 bases remained unmatched. Sequencing input: PBMCs. J is TRBJ2-3 and V is TRBV6-5; 12 positions agree with TRBD2. The TCR sequence derives from a male donor in good health and CMV-seropositive. This CDR3 reads CASSSGLAGTVMQYF. CDR3 sequence (DNA): TGTGCCAGCAGTTCTGGACTAGCGGGGACAGTTATGCAGTATTTT.